The sequence of this T cell receptor beta chain was determined in a study of STAT5B mutations in CD4+ large granular lymphocyte leukemia (dated by TCRdb to 2022 to 2024). About the full investigation: Among the healthy controls, the CDR3 'QG' motif was associated with a particular HLA allele. The purity of purified fractions was confirmed by flow cytometry on FACSCanto II or FACSVerse to exceed 95% among lymphocytes. TCRbeta repertoires of CD4+ T-cell large granular lymphocyte leukemia patients were compared with those of healthy blood donors.

Buffy coats from 35 to 45 blood donors, supplied by the Finnish Red Cross blood service, were used as healthy controls. All TCR-sequenced material derived from peripheral blood: patient blood samples and healthy donor buffy coats. Ficoll-Hypaque gradient centrifugation was used to isolate peripheral blood mononuclear cells. CD4+ cells were magnetically purified from the buffy coats of healthy controls. The Gentra Puregene Cell and Tissue kit was used to extract genomic DNA, and a Qubit 2.0 fluorometer was used to measure the amount of genomic DNA. Details on this clone: Its binding antigen is unknown. Base qualities are not at hand, and no much larger clone is one base apart.

The immunoSEQ assay at survey resolution was applied to genomic DNA for sequencing of TCRbeta rearrangements. In the paper's pipeline: A lowest detectable productive clonotype frequency of 2.59 x 10-5 was observed in the TCR sequencing data. Analyses included only productive TCRbeta rearrangements, meaning complete and in-frame sequences. Simpson clonality, calculated in the immunoSEQ Analyzer version 3.0, was used as the measure of sample clonality. Based on frequency, clones were grouped as very rare, small, medium, large (1-20%) or hyperexpanded (>20%). Generation probabilities were estimated with OLGA 1.2.3, V-gene circos plots were generated with VDJtools, specificities were searched for in VDJdb, and CDR3 motifs were identified with GLIPH. TCRdb took over this immuneACCESS table, retaining in-frame rearrangements with V and J assigned. Such tables are incomplete; in checked studies, under half of the missing clones stem from an unresolved V gene, and the remainder is unexplained. That table supplies the V and J calls and clone size; D and trimming were determined from the DNA. A total of under 40,000 clones appear in this sample, around 70% of them only once. More than 0.35% of the sample is taken by the ten largest.

Broad study findings and their caveats: The data were not HLA-matched, and the higher clonality in CD4+ T-LGLL than in CD8+ T-LGLL could be due to the relatively small sample size. Main leukemic clonotypes were private to each patient, although about 25% appeared at low frequency in other patients' non-leukemic repertoires. Greater clonality appeared to be present in CD4-sorted patient repertoires than in healthy CD4+ repertoires, and the difference was retained after the putative leukemic clones were removed. Enrichment of TRBV06-family usage was observed among the top patient clones (8/27) relative to healthy controls (2/35).

As encoded in the germline V gene (reference sequence), CDR1 is LNHDA while CDR2 is SQIVND. The junction shows trimming of 5 bases on V and 8 bases on J, plus 15 bases between the germline ends. The CDR3 spans 13 residues, from the cysteine through the phenylalanine. Only CDR3 DNA is held: 39 bases, read in frame from base 1. Sequenced input: CD4+ T cells from blood buffy coats. The TCR was taken from a human donor in good health. The chain employs TRBV19 and TRBJ1-2; TRBD1 is a possible D gene, resting on 5 matching bases. The nucleotide sequence reads TGTGCCAGTAGTTTCAGGGATCCATGGGGCTACACCTTC. Translation gives CASSFRDPWGYTF.